The rows below give T cell receptor beta chains drawn from one sample of a study of blood T cells in healthy people across ages. One entry per CDR3 protein results from TCRdb running MiXCR on the 5' RACE reads. The sample has around 670,000 distinct CDR3 sequences, around 31% seen once. Source material: blood. Source of these receptors: an elderly woman in good health. Both conserved end residues are part of each CDR3. The D gene is left open where the match is weak. Part of the rows lack a size; the others show once, few, many or a class for expanded clones.

TRBV20-1	-	-	14	TRBJ2-5	CSARDGGIQETQYF	TGCAGTGCTAGAGATGGGGGGATCCAAGAGACCCAGTACTTC
TRBV20-1	-	many	15	TRBJ1-3	CSASDAGRGGNTIYF	TGCAGTGCCTCTGACGCAGGGCGTGGAGGAAACACCATATATTTT
TRBV7-3	-	many	13	TRBJ1-1	CASSLLVATEAFF	TGTGCCAGCAGCCTCCTTGTGGCAACGGAGGCTTTCTTT
TRBV9	-	many	15	TRBJ2-1	CASSVDPAAYNEQFF	TGTGCCAGCAGCGTAGACCCGGCGGCCTACAATGAGCAGTTCTTC
TRBV20-1	TRBD2	many	14	TRBJ2-1	CSAPRRAGVTEQFF	TGCAGTGCCCCACGTCGGGCGGGGGTAACTGAGCAGTTCTTC
TRBV20-1	-	-	14	TRBJ2-7	CSAGSPATSYEQYF	TGCAGTGCTGGGAGTCCGGCTACTTCCTACGAGCAGTACTTC
TRBV20-1	-	-	13	TRBJ2-3	CSARAPRDLPQYF	TGCAGTGCTAGAGCCCCTCGGGATCTCCCTCAGTATTTT
TRBV6-2/TRBV6-3	-	many	12	TRBJ2-5	CASSRTLETQYF	TGTGCCAGCAGTCGAACTCTTGAGACCCAGTACTTC
TRBV15	-	many	13	TRBJ2-7	CATSRDIIHEQYF	TGTGCCACCAGCAGAGATATAATCCACGAGCAGTACTTC
TRBV20-1	TRBD1	many	15	TRBJ1-5	CSARATGNSNQPQHF	TGCAGTGCTAGAGCGACAGGGAATAGCAATCAGCCCCAGCATTTT
TRBV29-1	TRBD1	many	13	TRBJ2-7	CSVSRDRGDEQYF	TGCAGCGTGAGCCGGGACAGGGGGGACGAGCAGTACTTC
TRBV9	-	-	15	TRBJ1-2	CASSVTDGFDYGYTF	TGTGCCAGCAGCGTAACGGACGGGTTCGACTATGGCTACACCTTC
TRBV15	-	-	15	TRBJ2-7	CATSNPDRGGYEQYF	TGTGCCACCAGCAACCCAGACAGGGGAGGGTACGAGCAGTACTTC
TRBV30	TRBD1	many	13	TRBJ2-1	CAWSGQGASEQFF	TGTGCCTGGAGTGGGCAGGGGGCAAGTGAGCAGTTCTTC
TRBV5-1	-	few	13	TRBJ1-1	CASRQTLNTEAFF	TGCGCCAGCAGGCAAACTTTGAACACTGAAGCTTTCTTT
TRBV27	TRBD1	many	15	TRBJ2-1	CASSLTGDGYNEQFF	TGTGCCAGCAGTTTGACAGGGGACGGGTACAATGAGCAGTTCTTC
TRBV10-3	-	-	11	TRBJ1-1	CASSVAAEAFF	TGTGCCAGCAGTGTTGCGGCTGAAGCTTTCTTT
TRBV7-9	-	many	14	TRBJ1-2	CASSEGQYNYGYTF	TGTGCCAGCAGTGAAGGACAGTATAACTATGGCTACACCTTC
TRBV30	-	once	15	TRBJ1-5	CAWSEGQGSNQPQHF	TGTGCCTGGAGTGAGGGGCAGGGGAGCAATCAGCCCCAGCATTTT